The rows below give T cell receptor beta chains drawn from one sample of a study of cytomegalovirus exposure and HLA in healthy donors. Clones were sequenced by immunoSEQ multiplex PCR, and TCRdb holds only the in-frame ones, with some missing. The sample yields some 160,000 clones, around four fifths seen once. The sample comprised PBMCs. The source is a young woman in good health and CMV-seronegative. CDR3s include the opening cysteine and the closing phenylalanine or tryptophan. The D gene is left open where the match is weak. Expanded clones are given a class, and other clones once, few, many or no size at all.

V	J	D	size	DNA	CDR3
TRBV5-4	TRBJ2-7	TRBD1	.	TGTGCCAGCAGCCCCCGACAGGGAAGATTATATTACGAGCAGTACTTC	CASSPRQGRLYYEQYF
TRBV27	TRBJ2-6	.	.	TGTGCCAGCAGTTTGGCGGCGGCGGGGGCCAACGTCCTGACTTTC	CASSLAAAGANVLTF
TRBV7-6	TRBJ2-1	TRBD2	few	TGTGCCAGCACCTCCATAGCGGGGGGACTGTATGAGCAGTTCTTC	CASTSIAGGLYEQFF
TRBV18	TRBJ1-3	.	.	TGTGCCAGCTCACCCCTCGGGGTTGGAAACACCATATATTTT	CASSPLGVGNTIYF
TRBV18	TRBJ1-3	.	.	TGTGCCAGCTCACTCATCTTGACAGGATCCTCTGGAAACACCATATATTTT	CASSLILTGSSGNTIYF
TRBV6-5	TRBJ1-6	.	.	TGTGCCAGCAGTTACTCGGGGAGGCCTTATAATTCACCCCTCCACTTT	CASSYSGRPYNSPLHF
TRBV6-5	TRBJ1-6	.	.	TGTGCCAGCAGTGCGTCCAATCCCCCCCTCCACTTT	CASSASNPPLHF
TRBV6-1	TRBJ2-1	TRBD2	.	TGTGCCAGCAGAAAGAGCGGGGGGGCCGCGAATGAGCAGTTCTTC	CASRKSGGAANEQFF
TRBV12-5	TRBJ2-1	.	.	TGTGCTAGTGGTACTGGTCCCGGGGGGCAGTTCTTC	CASGTGPGGQFF
TRBV6-5	TRBJ1-1	TRBD1	.	TGTGCCAGCAGTTCCCGGACAGGGCACACTGAAGCTTTCTTT	CASSSRTGHTEAFF
TRBV5-1	TRBJ2-7	.	.	TGCGCCAGCAGCTTGTACGGGGTTGGGGAGCAGTACTTC	CASSLYGVGEQYF
TRBV28	TRBJ2-1	.	.	TGTGCCAGCAGTCGCCCGGGACAAACCCTGTTCTTC	CASSRPGQTLFF
TRBV25-1	TRBJ1-2	.	.	TGTGCCAGCACGGGGAAACGAGGCTATGGCTACACCTTC	CASTGKRGYGYTF
TRBV7-6	TRBJ2-1	.	.	TGTGCCAGCAGCCCCTCGGTGTCCTTTACGGAGCAGTTCTTC	CASSPSVSFTEQFF
TRBV18	TRBJ2-2	TRBD1	.	TGTGCCAGCTCACCCCGGGACAGGGAAAACACCGGGGAGCTGTTTTTT	CASSPRDRENTGELFF
TRBV4-1	TRBJ1-1	TRBD1	.	TGCGCCAGCAGCCCAACCGGGACAGGGGGTTACACTGAAGCTTTCTTT	CASSPTGTGGYTEAFF
TRBV6-4	TRBJ1-2	TRBD1	.	TGTGCCAGCAGTGGAGCAGGGGGCCTGGGCTACACCTTC	CASSGAGGLGYTF
TRBV18	TRBJ1-5	.	.	TGTGCCAGCTCACCACTAAGGGGTTGGGAACAGCCCCAGCATTTT	CASSPLRGWEQPQHF
TRBV28	TRBJ1-2	TRBD1	.	TGTGCCAGCAGAGGGACAGTTACTAACTATGGCTACACCTTC	CASRGTVTNYGYTF
TRBV4-2	TRBJ1-2	.	.	TGTGCCAGCAGCCAAGATGGCCGTGGCTACACCTTC	CASSQDGRGYTF
TRBV6-1	TRBJ1-2	TRBD1	.	TGTGCCAGCAGCCGGGACAGGGCGAACTATGGCTACACCTTC	CASSRDRANYGYTF
TRBV4-1	TRBJ2-7	TRBD1	.	TGCGCCAGCAGCCCCGGGCAGGGGGCTACAATCCACTCCTACGAGCAGTACTTC	CASSPGQGATIHSYEQYF
TRBV30	TRBJ2-2	TRBD2	few	TGTGCCTGGAGTTCCGGGACTAGCGGGACCGGGGAGCTGTTTTTT	CAWSSGTSGTGELFF
TRBV7-2	TRBJ1-6	.	.	TGTGCCAGCAGCCGAGGGGGAAACTCCTATAATTCACCCCTCCACTTT	CASSRGGNSYNSPLHF